This entry lists 6 T cell receptor beta chains sequenced from one sample in a study of blood T cell repertoires in COVID-19. Using immunoSEQ multiplex PCR, the repertoire was profiled, and TCRdb retains in-frame clones only, with some absent. The table lists 150,000 to 200,000 clones, about 88% of them singletons. The sequenced material came from peripheral blood. The receptor source for this set is a man aged 65 to 85 with active or convalescent COVID-19.

A word on this clone: The sample carries other DNA sequences with the same CDR3. This chain connects TRBV5-6 to TRBJ2-7; D gene uncertain. The germline CDR1 and CDR2 sequences are SGHDT and YYEEEE. This CDR3 has 12 residues. The germline V and J ends were trimmed by 0 bases and 3 bases, with 4 bases remaining between them. CDR3 loop: CASSLGLYEQYF. CDR3 coding DNA: TGTGCCAGCAGCTTGGGGCTCTACGAGCAGTACTTC.

The CDR3 reads CASSSGQTTNEKLFF. The CDR3 DNA reads as TGCGCCAGCAGCTCCGGACAGACAACTAATGAAAAACTGTTTTTT. The chain carries TRBV5-1 and TRBJ1-4, with D perhaps TRBD1 (6 bases). This CDR3 is 15 amino acids long. V was trimmed by 3 bases and J by 0 bases, leaving 9 bases between them. Germline CDR1 and CDR2: SGHRS and YFSETQ.

The rearrangement joins TRBV4-3 to TRBJ2-7; D gene uncertain. The CDR3 is made up of 15 amino acids. V shed 0 bases and J shed 0 bases, with 9 bases lying between them. Germline CDR1 reads LGHNA; CDR2 reads YSLEER. CDR3 nucleotide sequence: TGCGCCAGCAGCCAAGACTTTGTCAGCTCCTACGAGCAGTACTTC. This encodes CASSQDFVSSYEQYF.

V and J are TRBV10-3 and TRBJ1-4; D may be TRBD1 (5 bases). The CDR3 is 15 residues long. Germline assignment: CDR1 ENHRY and CDR2 SYGVKD. V was trimmed by 3 bases and J by 9 bases, leaving 17 bases between them. CDR3 nucleotide sequence: TGTGCCATCAGTGATACCGCGGGGGGGGTTAAAAAACTGTTTTTT. This encodes CAISDTAGGVKKLFF.

DNA of the CDR3: TGTGCCAGCAGTCGGACTAGCTTCGATGAGCAGTTCTTC. This sequence encodes CASSRTSFDEQFF. The chain is built from TRBV2 and TRBJ2-1, with 8 bases matching TRBD2. Germline CDR1 reads SNHLY; CDR2 reads FYNNEI. Trimming cost V 5 bases and J 8 bases; bases outside gene matches: 5. The CDR3 sequence is 13 residues long.

CDR3 sequence reads: CASSHDRDSWDLAQYF. CDR3 DNA: TGCGCCAGCAGCCACGATAGGGACAGTTGGGACCTGGCCCAGTACTTC. The rearrangement links TRBV4-3 to TRBJ2-5, with TRBD1 identical over 7 bases. CDR1 and CDR2 (germline): LGHNA, YSLEER. The V segment lost 3 bases and the J segment 9 bases; nucleotides outside the gene matches: 16. CDR3 length: 16 residues.